Below, 14 T cell receptor beta chains from the same sample are listed, as sequenced in a study of T cell repertoires in cytomegalovirus infection. For these receptors, no antigen is known. TCRdb ran MiXCR on the reads and lists one entry per CDR3 protein. This sample has 55,000 to 70,000 distinct CDR3 sequences, with 25% to 40% found just once. The sequencing input was PBMCs, sequenced either directly or after in vitro stimulation (not recorded which). The receptors derive from a human donor in good health (CMV status not recorded). Some clones in this sample may be carry-over from other donors' samples.

In its sample, this clonotype was seen a few times. V is TRBV2 and J is TRBJ1-1; D perhaps matches TRBD1 (5 bases). The ends were cut back, 6 bases at V and 3 bases at J, with 8 bases in the middle. CDR3 length: 12 residues. Germline CDR1 and CDR2: SNHLY and FYNNEI. CDR3: CASRKTDTEAFF. The CDR3 DNA follows: TGTGCCAGCAGGAAGACAGACACTGAAGCTTTCTTT.

This clonotype was found a few times. J is TRBJ1-6 and V is TRBV7-2; a weak D match, TRBD1 (5 bases). CDR3 length: 15 amino acids. Germline values: CDR1 SGHTA, CDR2 FQGNSA. Trimming pared 2 bases from V and 10 bases from J, leaving 15 bases between. CDR3 DNA sequence: TGTGCCAGCAGCTTAAACGCAGGGCTAATGTCACCCCTCCACTTT. Residues: CASSLNAGLMSPLHF.

The J gene is TRBJ2-7, the V gene TRBV5-1; weak D call: TRBD1 (6 bases). The germline V gene encodes CDR1 SGHRS and CDR2 YFSETQ. The CDR3 consists of 14 residues. Trimming pared 2 bases from V and 2 bases from J, leaving 11 bases between. CDR3: CASSFRDNTYEQYF. Written as DNA, the CDR3 is TGCGCCAGCAGCTTCCGGGACAACACCTACGAGCAGTACTTC.

The chain carries TRBV12-3 or TRBV12-4 and TRBJ2-2, with D uncertain. This CDR3 has 14 residues. Trimming pared 2 bases from V and 7 bases from J, leaving 11 bases between. DNA for the CDR3: TGTGCCAGCAGTTTAAGACAATTAGTCGGGGAGCTGTTTTTT. Residues: CASSLRQLVGELFF.

A single count supports this clonotype. The rearrangement links TRBV9 to TRBJ2-5; D possibly matches TRBD1 or TRBD2 (6 bases each). The CDR3 has 19 residues. V gave up 0 bases and J gave up 2 bases, with 23 bases separating them. Germline loops: CDR1 SGDLS, CDR2 YYNGEE. CDR3 sequence (DNA): TGTGCCAGCAGCGTAGCTAGAGGGGGACTGAAATTTTTTCAAGAGACCCAGTACTTC. Its translation: CASSVARGGLKFFQETQYF.

V and J are TRBV28 and TRBJ1-3, with D possibly being TRBD1 (5 bases). V was trimmed by 2 bases and J by 1 base, leaving 12 bases between them. The CDR3 has 16 residues. Germline assignment: CDR1 MDHEN and CDR2 SYDVKM. This chain's CDR3 is CASSLRQGASGNTIYF. The CDR3 DNA reads TGTGCCAGCAGTTTACGCCAGGGCGCGTCTGGAAACACCATATATTTT.

Concerning this clonotype: The conserved phenylalanine or tryptophan normally closing the CDR3 is absent here, so this likely arose from a read error. The chain has TRBV18 and TRBJ1-3, with 7 nucleotides matching TRBD1. After removal of 1 base from V and 4 bases from J, the junction contained 1 base not matched to a gene. Per the germline V gene, CDR1 is KGHSH and CDR2 is LQKENI. The CDR3 has 14 residues. The DNA for the CDR3 is TGTGCCAGCTCACCACAGGGGGCCGGAAACACCATATATCTT. Protein sequence: CASSPQGAGNTIYL.

This clonotype was observed a handful of times. This rearrangement joins TRBV20-1 to TRBJ1-3; 8 nucleotides agree with TRBD1. Germline CDR1 reads DFQATT; CDR2 reads SNEGSKA (reference sequence). The trim removed 0 bases at V and 0 bases at J, leaving 1 base unmatched. This CDR3 is built from 15 residues. CDR3: CSARDRGLSGNTIYF. In DNA form, the CDR3 reads TGCAGTGCTAGAGACAGGGGGCTCTCTGGAAACACCATATATTTT.

This clonotype was counted only a few times. This chain connects TRBV7-2 to TRBJ2-4; TRBD2 is a possible D gene (5 bases). The CDR3 consists of 13 residues. V lost 4 bases and J lost 3, with 7 bases in between. Germline values: CDR1 SGHTA, CDR2 FQGNSA. CDR3 nucleotide sequence: TGTGCCAGCAGCTACGCGGGCAAAAACATTCAGTACTTC. As protein: CASSYAGKNIQYF. Complete variable domain (other parts from reference TRBV7-2 and TRBJ2-4): GAGVSQSPSNKVTEKGKDVELRCDPISGHTALYWYRQSLGQGLEFLIYFQGNSAPDKSGLPSDRFSAERTGGSVSTLTIQRTQQEDSAVYLCASSYAGKNIQYFGAGTRLSVL.

CDR3 region: CASSHWGGRNTEAFF. DNA of the CDR3: TGTGCCAGCAGCCACTGGGGGGGAAGGAACACTGAAGCTTTCTTT. V gene TRBV3-1 combines with J gene TRBJ1-1; possible D gene TRBD1, 5 bases. This CDR3 has 15 residues. Trimming removed 3 bases from V and 1 base from J, with 12 bases in between. Germline CDR1 LGHDT, CDR2 YNNKEL (reference sequence).

This clonotype was observed once. The V call is TRBV3-1, the J call TRBJ1-6; 9 nucleotides agree with TRBD1. This CDR3 region has 14 residues. Looked up from germline, CDR1 is LGHDT and CDR2 is YNNKEL (reference sequence). Germline trimming cut 5 bases from V and 7 bases from J; bases unmatched to any gene: 3. The CDR3 loop is CASSAGTGNSPLHF. The CDR3, as DNA: TGTGCCAGCAGCGCCGGGACAGGGAATTCACCCCTCCACTTT.

This chain links TRBV7-2 with TRBJ2-3, with D perhaps TRBD1 or TRBD2 (5 bases each). Germline V gives CDR1 SGHTA, CDR2 FQGNSA. The CDR3 totals 14 residues. V was pared by 1 base and J by 5 bases, with 10 bases between. The CDR3 DNA follows: TGTGCCAGCAGCTTAGGCCGGGGCCAAGATACGCAGTATTTT. This gives the protein CASSLGRGQDTQYF.

Only a few counts were recorded for this clonotype. The chain couples TRBV11-2 to TRBJ2-5; D is uncertain. Germline assignment: CDR1 SGHAT and CDR2 FQNNGV. This CDR3 has 11 amino acids. Trimming cost V 2 bases and J 5 bases, with 3 bases left between them. The CDR3 loop reads CASSLIETQYF. In nucleotides, the CDR3 is TGTGCCAGCAGCTTAATCGAGACCCAGTACTTC.

The chain is built from TRBV6-2 or TRBV6-3 and TRBJ2-2, with TRBD2 matching over 10 bases. This CDR3 comprises 16 residues. Germline V gene data show CDR1 as MNHEY and CDR2 as SVGEGT. V was pared by 2 bases and J by 3 bases, with 3 bases of the junction left unmatched. The CDR3 is CASSYGAGGDTGELFF. The CDR3 bases are TGTGCCAGCAGTTACGGAGCGGGAGGGGACACCGGGGAGCTGTTTTTT.